This T cell receptor beta chain was sequenced in a study of blood T cells in healthy people across ages. Samples had at least 7 million PBMCs isolated from them. Then a second PCR, running about 6 to 11 cycles, was carried out with a sample-barcoded 5' primer and a J-beta primer mix. TCRdb reprocessed the 5' RACE reads with MiXCR, giving one entry per CDR3 protein. The sample includes about 1.6 million distinct CDR3 sequences, about 31% seen only once; the top ten take about 11%. The V gene lost 5 bases and the J gene lost 6 bases, with 11 bases spanning the gap. The CDR3 is 13 amino acids. Germline CDR1 MNHEY, CDR2 SMNVEV (reference sequence).

The clonotype comes from a woman in her twenties or thirties in good health. The V and J genes are TRBV27 and TRBJ1-5; a weak D match, TRBD1 (5 bases). The specimen sequenced was blood. The CDR3 nucleotides read TGTGCCAGCAGTCCCCGGGACCGTCAGCCCCAGCATTTT. This sequence encodes CASSPRDRQPQHF.